This T cell receptor (beta chain) was sequenced for a study of T cells in Graves' hyperthyroidism and ophthalmopathy. There are a few counts of this clonotype. What it binds is not known. Points from the study as a whole: Ophthalmopathy and stable hyperthyroidism were separated by a 13 V-J model.

The CDR3 sequence is 19 residues long. Germline V gene data show CDR1 as DFQATT and CDR2 as SNEGSKA (reference sequence). V was clipped by 0 bases and J by 5 bases; unmatched bases: 14. The source material, RNA transcripts, was used to amplify TCR beta CDR3 regions. The TCR CDR3 first-round RT-PCR relied on the HTBI primer set. TCRdb re-analysed the multiplex PCR reads in MiXCR, keeping a single row per CDR3 protein. The profile covers approximately 710,000 distinct CDR3 sequences, with about 18% appearing a single time and roughly a sixth taken by the ten largest. The rearrangement links TRBV20-1 to TRBJ1-6, with 9 bases identical to TRBD1. The TCR sequence derives from a middle-aged man with Graves' hyperthyroidism. The sequenced sample was blood. The CDR3 sequence is CSARDPLAGQGYDNSPLHF. In DNA form, the CDR3 reads TGCAGTGCTAGAGACCCTCTGGCGGGACAGGGTTACGATAATTCACCCCTCCACTTT.